The 12 T cell receptor beta chains below were found in one sample sequenced in a study of OX40 agonist ivuxolimab in advanced cancers. Sequencing used immunoSEQ multiplex PCR; TCRdb keeps in-frame clones, though not all of them. Seen here are about 67,000 clones, approximately 91% observed once, and the top ten hold around 0.31%. Material: CD4+ or CD8+ T cells sorted from blood, obtained in a trial of the OX40 agonist ivuxolimab. Every receptor here comes from an adult with an advanced solid tumor such as melanoma, head and neck, liver or kidney cancer.

The CDR3 region has the DNA TGTGCCAGCAGTCACGGGCTAGCGGCAACTAGCACAGATACGCAGTATTTT. Amino acid sequence: CASSHGLAATSTDTQYF. The J gene is TRBJ2-3, the V gene TRBV7-3, with 7 bases aligning to TRBD2. V lost 6 bases and J lost 0; bases outside the gene matches: 12. Germline CDR1 SGHTA, CDR2 FQGTGA. The CDR3 totals 17 residues.

CDR3 bases: TGCAGCGCCTATGGAGAGGGGCGCAGGGAAAAACTGTTTTTT. It yields the protein CSAYGEGRREKLFF. This sequence joins TRBV29-1 and TRBJ1-4; tentative D call: TRBD1 (5 bases). Between the trimmed V and J ends, which lost 7 bases and 8 bases, there was a span of 20 bases. CDR1 and CDR2 from the germline V gene are SQVTM and ANQGSEA. The CDR3 consists of 14 residues.

CDR3 sequence (DNA): TGTGCCAGTGCGGCCCCGAGACTAGCGGGAGGAAGGGAGACCCAGTACTTC. It codes for CASAAPRLAGGRETQYF. The J gene is TRBJ2-5, the V gene TRBV19; TRBD2 aligns across 13 bases. Germline V gene lookup returns CDR1 LNHDA and CDR2 SQIVND (reference sequence). The CDR3 spans 17 residues. V trimming: 8 bases; J trimming: 5 bases; junction bases outside the gene matches: 14.

This clone was picked up one time. The chain uses TRBV7-6 and TRBJ1-3; TRBD1 matches at 9 bases. V shed 5 bases and J 4 bases; nucleotides not matched to a gene: 3. The CDR3 loop spans 14 amino acids. CDR1 is SGHVS, CDR2 FNYEAQ, per germline. This chain's CDR3 is CASSPGTGGNTIYF. Here the CDR3 DNA reads TGTGCCAGCAGCCCGGGGACAGGGGGAAACACCATATATTTT.

This clone has a handful of counts. V gene TRBV7-8 combines with J gene TRBJ1-2; no reliable D call. V gave up 1 base and J gave up 8 bases, with 8 bases separating them. The V gene's germline CDR1 is SGHVS and CDR2 FQNEAQ. The CDR3 sequence is 12 residues long. The CDR3 here is CASSLEPRGYTF. As DNA, the CDR3 is TGTGCCAGCAGCTTAGAGCCCCGAGGCTACACCTTC. Full variable domain (remainder filled in from reference TRBV7-8 and TRBJ1-2): GAGVSQSPRYKVAKRGQDVALRCDPISGHVSLFWYQQALGQGPEFLTYFQNEAQLDKSGLPSDRFFAERPEGSVSTLKIQRTQQEDSAVYLCASSLEPRGYTFGSGTRLTVV.

The chain combines TRBV19 with TRBJ2-5; 7 positions match TRBD2. Per the germline V gene, CDR1 is LNHDA and CDR2 is SQIVND (reference sequence). The trim removed 4 bases at V and 5 bases at J, leaving 10 bases unmatched. The CDR3 is made up of 15 amino acids. This CDR3 reads CASSNAGREWETQYF. DNA for the CDR3: TGTGCCAGTAGTAATGCGGGGAGGGAGTGGGAGACCCAGTACTTC. The complete variable domain, with remaining parts taken from reference TRBV19 and TRBJ2-5, reads DGGITQSPKYLFRKEGQNVTLSCEQNLNHDAMYWYRQDPGQGLRLIYYSQIVNDFQKGDIAEGYSVSREKKESFPLTVTSAQKNPTAFYLCASSNAGREWETQYFGPGTRLLVL.

The rearrangement links TRBV10-3 to TRBJ1-5; TRBD1 is a possible D gene (5 bases). Trimming removed 2 bases at V and 5 bases at J, with 10 bases between. The CDR3 extends over 14 amino acids. CDR1 ENHRY and CDR2 SYGVKD come from the germline V gene. As DNA, the CDR3 is TGTGCCATCAGTGAGAAGGGGCTGGATCAGCCCCAGCATTTT. This codes for CAISEKGLDQPQHF.

The rearrangement links TRBV5-1 to TRBJ2-2, with 10 bases matching TRBD2. The junction had 4 bases not matched to a gene; V was cut back by 5 bases and J by 0 bases. The CDR3 length is 16 residues. Germline V gene data show CDR1 as SGHRS and CDR2 as YFSETQ. The CDR3 coding sequence is TGCGCCAGCAGAGCTAGCGGGAGACCGAACACCGGGGAGCTGTTTTTT. This gives the protein CASRASGRPNTGELFF. Supplemented by reference TRBV5-1 and TRBJ2-2, the full variable domain reads KAGVTQTPRYLIKTRGQQVTLSCSPISGHRSVSWYQQTPGQGLQFLFEYFSETQRNKGNFPGRFSGRQFSNSRSEMNVSTLELGDSALYLCASRASGRPNTGELFFGEGSRLTVL.

The chain combines TRBV10-2 with TRBJ2-3; 11 bases agree with TRBD2. The V segment lost 4 bases and the J segment 4 bases; nucleotides outside the gene matches: 1. Germline values: CDR1 WSHSY, CDR2 SAAADI. The CDR3 has 14 amino acids. CDR3 amino acids: CASSGSGRADTQYF. In nucleotides, the CDR3 is TGCGCCAGCAGTGGTAGCGGGAGGGCAGATACGCAGTATTTT.

The chain combines TRBV29-1 with TRBJ2-1; 8 positions match TRBD2. Germline lookup yields CDR1 SQVTM and CDR2 ANQGSEA. CDR3 length: 13 amino acids. V shed 4 bases and J 3 bases; nucleotides not matched to a gene: 2. The CDR3 region is CSVASGGYNEQFF. The CDR3, as DNA: TGCAGCGTTGCAAGCGGGGGCTACAATGAGCAGTTCTTC.

The V and J genes are TRBV28 and TRBJ1-5, with D maybe TRBD1 (6 bases). This CDR3 is 13 amino acids long. Germline-derived CDR1 and CDR2 are MDHEN and SYDVKM. The V and J ends lost 6 bases and 6 bases respectively, with 12 bases between them. CDR3 DNA sequence: TGTGCCAGCAGACCAGGGGTGGCTCAGCCCCAGCATTTT. This codes for CASRPGVAQPQHF.

The chain is built from TRBV27 and TRBJ2-5; perhaps TRBD2 as D (6 bases). The CDR3 is 13 amino acids. V was cut by 8 bases and J by 5 bases, with 15 bases left in between. Germline loops: CDR1 MNHEY, CDR2 SMNVEV (reference sequence). The CDR3 spells CASRPGDRETQYF. DNA of the CDR3: TGTGCCAGCCGTCCGGGGGATCGGGAGACCCAGTACTTC.